The rows below give T cell receptor beta chains drawn from one sample of a study of CD8+ T cells in alopecia areata. TCRdb keeps only in-frame clones here, not all; method: immunoSEQ multiplex PCR. This sample has under 250,000 clones, with just over 65% found just once. This material consisted of CD4+ T cells sorted from blood, taken at week 44, from a patient treated with tofacitinib. These receptors were taken from a human donor with alopecia areata. The CDR3 runs from the conserved cysteine through the conserved F or W. D genes are given only for firm matches. Not every row has a clone size; where given, it reads once, few, many or a size class.

CDR3aa: CASSSRTIVGTLGQYF; CDR3nt: TGTGCCAGCAGCTCGCGGACCATAGTGGGGACACTGGGGCAGTACTTC; j_gene: TRBJ2-5; v_gene: TRBV5-6; abundance: once; d_gene: NA; len: 16
CDR3aa: CSVEIAGGSEQYF; CDR3nt: TGCAGCGTTGAAATAGCGGGGGGGTCCGAGCAGTACTTC; j_gene: TRBJ2-7; v_gene: TRBV29-1; abundance: NA; d_gene: TRBD2; len: 13
CDR3aa: CSARDSGLNEQFF; CDR3nt: TGCAGCGCCCGGGACAGTGGCTTGAATGAGCAGTTCTTC; j_gene: TRBJ2-1; v_gene: TRBV29-1; abundance: NA; d_gene: TRBD1; len: 13
CDR3aa: CASTGLAGGQETQYF; CDR3nt: TGTGCCAGCACCGGACTAGCGGGGGGGCAAGAGACCCAGTACTTC; j_gene: TRBJ2-5; v_gene: TRBV6-5; abundance: once; d_gene: TRBD2; len: 15
CDR3aa: CSVGTGKVTEAFF; CDR3nt: TGCAGCGTAGGGACAGGGAAGGTGACTGAAGCTTTCTTT; j_gene: TRBJ1-1; v_gene: TRBV29-1; abundance: NA; d_gene: TRBD1; len: 13
CDR3aa: CASSQLTGYNEQFF; CDR3nt: TGTGCCAGCAGCCAACTGACGGGCTACAATGAGCAGTTCTTC; j_gene: TRBJ2-1; v_gene: TRBV14; abundance: NA; d_gene: NA; len: 14
CDR3aa: CASSPGLAASSSYNEQFF; CDR3nt: TGCGCCAGCAGCCCGGGACTAGCGGCTTCAAGCTCCTACAATGAGCAGTTCTTC; j_gene: TRBJ2-1; v_gene: TRBV5-1; abundance: NA; d_gene: TRBD2; len: 18
CDR3aa: CASSWDVEAFF; CDR3nt: TGTGCCAGCAGTTGGGACGTTGAAGCTTTCTTT; j_gene: TRBJ1-1; v_gene: TRBV6-1; abundance: NA; d_gene: NA; len: 11
CDR3aa: CACQDRGHYEQYF; CDR3nt: TGTGCCTGTCAGGACAGGGGCCACTACGAGCAGTACTTC; j_gene: TRBJ2-7; v_gene: TRBV30; abundance: NA; d_gene: TRBD1; len: 13
CDR3aa: CAWSVRGTGHGELFF; CDR3nt: TGTGCCTGGAGTGTACGGGGGACAGGGCACGGGGAGCTGTTTTTT; j_gene: TRBJ2-2; v_gene: TRBV30; abundance: NA; d_gene: TRBD1; len: 15
CDR3aa: CATSAPGQGTSYEQYF; CDR3nt: TGTGCCACCAGCGCCCCGGGACAGGGGACCTCCTACGAGCAGTACTTC; j_gene: TRBJ2-7; v_gene: TRBV15; abundance: NA; d_gene: TRBD1; len: 16
CDR3aa: CASSVGLASSYNEQFF; CDR3nt: TGTGCCAGCAGCGTAGGACTAGCGAGCTCCTACAATGAGCAGTTCTTC; j_gene: TRBJ2-1; v_gene: TRBV9; abundance: NA; d_gene: TRBD2; len: 16
CDR3aa: CSAWDGPSYEQYF; CDR3nt: TGCAGCGCCTGGGACGGACCCTCCTACGAGCAGTACTTC; j_gene: TRBJ2-7; v_gene: TRBV29-1; abundance: NA; d_gene: NA; len: 13
CDR3aa: CASSLASRRQEAFF; CDR3nt: TGCGCCAGCAGCTTGGCATCTCGGAGGCAGGAAGCTTTCTTT; j_gene: TRBJ1-1; v_gene: TRBV5-1; abundance: NA; d_gene: NA; len: 14
CDR3aa: CASSLGRGRTDTQYF; CDR3nt: TGTGCCAGCAGCTTGGGGCGGGGGCGCACAGATACGCAGTATTTT; j_gene: TRBJ2-3; v_gene: TRBV7-2; abundance: NA; d_gene: NA; len: 15
CDR3aa: CSVDTGGLSTEAFF; CDR3nt: TGCAGCGTTGATACAGGGGGCTTGTCCACTGAAGCTTTCTTT; j_gene: TRBJ1-1; v_gene: TRBV29-1; abundance: NA; d_gene: TRBD1; len: 14
CDR3aa: CSVRQEYTQYF; CDR3nt: TGCAGCGTTCGACAGGAGTATACGCAGTATTTT; j_gene: TRBJ2-3; v_gene: TRBV29-1; abundance: few; d_gene: NA; len: 11
CDR3aa: CASSLREGPNEKLFF; CDR3nt: TGTGCCAGCAGCCTCCGAGAAGGGCCTAATGAAAAACTGTTTTTT; j_gene: TRBJ1-4; v_gene: TRBV7-7; abundance: NA; d_gene: NA; len: 15
CDR3aa: CASSDSGFTEAFF; CDR3nt: TGTGCCAGCAGTGATTCCGGGTTCACTGAAGCTTTCTTT; j_gene: TRBJ1-1; v_gene: TRBV25-1; abundance: NA; d_gene: NA; len: 13
CDR3aa: CASSPRQGSNTEAFF; CDR3nt: TGTGCCAGCAGCCCTCGACAGGGTAGTAACACTGAAGCTTTCTTT; j_gene: TRBJ1-1; v_gene: TRBV7-2; abundance: NA; d_gene: TRBD1; len: 15
CDR3aa: CASRTGSHTGELFF; CDR3nt: TGTGCCAGCAGAACCGGCAGCCACACCGGGGAGCTGTTTTTT; j_gene: TRBJ2-2; v_gene: TRBV25-1; abundance: few; d_gene: NA; len: 14
CDR3aa: CASSLGQKNTEAFF; CDR3nt: TGCGCCAGCAGCTTGGGGCAGAAGAACACTGAAGCTTTCTTT; j_gene: TRBJ1-1; v_gene: TRBV5-1; abundance: NA; d_gene: NA; len: 14
CDR3aa: CASSSLGANYGYTF; CDR3nt: TGTGCCAGCAGCTCCCTCGGCGCTAACTATGGCTACACCTTC; j_gene: TRBJ1-2; v_gene: TRBV11-3; abundance: NA; d_gene: NA; len: 14
CDR3aa: CAWDLLAGGHFEQYF; CDR3nt: TGTGCCTGGGACCTTCTAGCGGGGGGGCATTTCGAGCAGTACTTC; j_gene: TRBJ2-7; v_gene: TRBV30; abundance: NA; d_gene: TRBD2; len: 15
CDR3aa: CASSLAGKAPDTQYF; CDR3nt: TGCGCCAGCAGCTTGGCGGGGAAGGCCCCAGATACGCAGTATTTT; j_gene: TRBJ2-3; v_gene: TRBV5-1; abundance: NA; d_gene: NA; len: 15
CDR3aa: CAISESGARYEQYF; CDR3nt: TGTGCCATCAGTGAGTCGGGGGCTAGGTACGAGCAGTACTTC; j_gene: TRBJ2-7; v_gene: TRBV10-3; abundance: NA; d_gene: NA; len: 14
CDR3aa: CAIRPTDPTEAFF; CDR3nt: TGTGCCATCAGGCCGACCGACCCCACTGAAGCTTTCTTT; j_gene: TRBJ1-1; v_gene: TRBV10-3; abundance: NA; d_gene: NA; len: 13
CDR3aa: CASSPGHSGNTIYF; CDR3nt: TGCGCCAGCAGCCCGGGACACTCTGGAAACACCATATATTTT; j_gene: TRBJ1-3; v_gene: TRBV5-1; abundance: NA; d_gene: NA; len: 14
CDR3aa: CASSHTGVNSPLHF; CDR3nt: TGCGCCAGCAGCCACACAGGGGTTAATTCACCCCTCCACTTT; j_gene: TRBJ1-6; v_gene: TRBV4-3; abundance: NA; d_gene: TRBD1; len: 14
CDR3aa: CASSRRTAMNTGELFF; CDR3nt: TGCGCCAGCAGCAGAAGGACAGCTATGAACACCGGGGAGCTGTTTTTT; j_gene: TRBJ2-2; v_gene: TRBV5-1; abundance: NA; d_gene: NA; len: 16
CDR3aa: CASAAGGLQQFF; CDR3nt: TGTGCCAGCGCAGCGGGGGGGCTGCAGCAGTTCTTC; j_gene: TRBJ2-1; v_gene: TRBV2; abundance: NA; d_gene: TRBD2; len: 12